The rows below give T cell receptor beta chains drawn from one sample of a study of T cells in Graves' hyperthyroidism and ophthalmopathy. TCRdb re-analysed the multiplex PCR reads in MiXCR, keeping a single row per CDR3 protein. The sample carries around 270,000 distinct CDR3 sequences, roughly 20% recorded once. Sequenced sample: blood. Every receptor here comes from a man in his fifties with Graves' ophthalmopathy. Each CDR3 is given with its conserved first and last residue. Each record gives: J gene, D gene, clone size, V gene, CDR3 protein, CDR3 DNA. D genes are given only for firm matches. A row's size may be missing; if present it is once, few, many or a size class.

>TRBJ2-1|TRBD2|few|TRBV6-2/TRBV6-3
CASRQGLAGGLYNEQFF
TGTGCCAGCAGACAGGGACTAGCGGGAGGGCTTTACAATGAGCAGTTCTTC
>TRBJ2-7|TRBD2|NA|TRBV11-2
CASSLRLREGEQYF
TGTGCCAGCAGCTTGAGGTTGCGGGAGGGCGAGCAGTACTTC
>TRBJ1-4|TRBD1|few|TRBV6-1
CASKGQWNEKLFF
TGTGCCAGCAAGGGACAGTGGAATGAAAAACTGTTTTTT
>TRBJ1-1|NA|NA|TRBV24-1
CATRMGAQDTEAFF
TGTGCCACCCGTATGGGGGCGCAGGACACTGAAGCTTTCTTT
>TRBJ1-4|TRBD1|few|TRBV5-1
CASSVGTGWEKLFF
TGCGCCAGCAGCGTGGGGACAGGGTGGGAAAAACTGTTTTTT
>TRBJ2-7|TRBD2|few|TRBV29-1
CSVKLGAGAYEQYF
TGCAGCGTAAAATTGGGTGCGGGAGCCTACGAGCAGTACTTC
>TRBJ1-2|TRBD1|many|TRBV20-1
CSARPTGSKSYGYTF
TGCAGTGCTAGACCGACAGGGAGCAAGAGCTATGGCTACACCTTC
>TRBJ1-5|NA|few|TRBV10-2
CASSEGVTAQHF
TGCGCCAGCAGTGAAGGGGTAACAGCCCAGCATTTT
>TRBJ2-7|NA|NA|TRBV10-2
CASRPSAAYEQYF
TGCGCCAGCAGACCTAGCGCAGCCTACGAGCAGTACTTC
>TRBJ1-1|NA|few|TRBV15
CATSRDRGIGSTEAFF
TGTGCCACCAGCAGAGATCGGGGTATCGGGAGCACTGAAGCTTTCTTT
>TRBJ2-1|TRBD2|NA|TRBV4-1
CASSQGTAGGPSLGEQFF
TGCGCCAGCAGCCAAGGTACAGCGGGAGGGCCCAGTTTGGGTGAGCAGTTCTTC
>TRBJ1-1|NA|many|TRBV2
CASRPPGSPEDTEAFF
TGTGCCAGCAGGCCCCCGGGGAGCCCCGAGGATACTGAAGCTTTCTTT
>TRBJ2-7|NA|many|TRBV6-1
CASTLGLGSYEQYF
TGTGCCAGCACCCTGGGGCTGGGCTCCTACGAGCAGTACTTC
>TRBJ1-1|TRBD1|many|TRBV11-2
CASSLYQGARTEAFF
TGTGCCAGCAGCCTGTATCAGGGGGCGCGGACTGAAGCTTTCTTT
>TRBJ2-7|TRBD2|few|TRBV5-1
CASSLGRAGGFYEQYF
TGCGCCAGCAGCTTGGGGAGAGCGGGAGGGTTCTACGAGCAGTACTTC
>TRBJ2-3|NA|NA|TRBV6-5
CASSYRGVTDTQYF
TGTGCCAGCAGTTACAGGGGGGTGACAGATACGCAGTATTTT
>TRBJ2-1|NA|few|TRBV19
CASSIGHYNEQFF
TGTGCCAGTAGTATTGGGCACTACAATGAGCAGTTCTTC
>TRBJ2-3|NA|NA|TRBV27
CASSLSGLGTDTQYF
TGTGCCAGCAGTTTAAGTGGCCTAGGCACAGATACGCAGTATTTT
>TRBJ1-2|NA|many|TRBV30
CAWSSTGVYGYTF
TGTGCCTGGAGTTCGACAGGCGTCTATGGCTACACCTTC
>TRBJ2-5|TRBD2|many|TRBV11-2
CASSLGLAGRGETQYF
TGTGCCAGCAGCTTAGGGTTAGCGGGGAGGGGAGAGACCCAGTACTTC
>TRBJ2-2|NA|many|TRBV12-3/TRBV12-4
CASNSQGLGSWTGELFF
TGTGCCAGCAATTCTCAGGGATTGGGGAGTTGGACCGGGGAGCTGTTTTTT
>TRBJ2-3|TRBD2|many|TRBV20-1
CSARRASGRDDTQYF
TGCAGTGCTAGAAGGGCTAGCGGGAGAGACGATACGCAGTATTTT
>TRBJ2-1|NA|NA|TRBV4-1
CASSQDVVRASYNEQFF
TGCGCCAGCAGCCAAGATGTTGTCAGGGCGTCCTACAATGAGCAGTTCTTC
>TRBJ2-2|NA|few|TRBV9
CASSVGTFTGELFF
TGTGCCAGCAGCGTCGGGACATTTACCGGGGAGCTGTTTTTT
>TRBJ1-5|NA|once|TRBV20-1
CSSPGGPGHQPQHF
TGCAGCTCCCCGGGAGGGCCGGGACATCAGCCCCAGCATTTT
>TRBJ2-2|NA|many|TRBV6-2/TRBV6-3
CASIVQPSRTGELFF
TGTGCCAGCATCGTACAGCCGAGTAGGACCGGGGAGCTGTTTTTT
>TRBJ2-1|TRBD2|many|TRBV9
CASSAILAGGANEQFF
TGTGCCAGCAGCGCTATTCTAGCGGGAGGAGCGAATGAGCAGTTCTTC
>TRBJ1-6|NA|many|TRBV12-3/TRBV12-4
CASRIVSSYNSPLHF
TGTGCCAGCAGGATAGTTAGCTCCTATAATTCACCCCTCCACTTT
>TRBJ2-7|TRBD1|NA|TRBV20-1
CSAIQGASSYEQYF
TGCAGTGCTATACAGGGGGCAAGCTCCTACGAGCAGTACTTC
>TRBJ2-5|TRBD1|few|TRBV5-4
CATSKQGSETQYF
TGTGCCACCTCAAAACAGGGGAGTGAGACCCAGTACTTC
>TRBJ1-6|NA|few|TRBV27
CASSPLGGKNSPLHF
TGTGCCAGCAGTCCCCTGGGAGGGAAGAATTCACCCCTCCACTTT
>TRBJ2-7|TRBD2|many|TRBV11-2
CASSFSSGTYEQYF
TGTGCCAGCAGCTTTTCTAGCGGCACCTACGAGCAGTACTTC
>TRBJ1-2|TRBD1|NA|TRBV6-1
CASRLTGVGYGYTF
TGTGCCAGCAGGTTGACAGGGGTGGGCTATGGCTACACCTTC
>TRBJ2-7|NA|NA|TRBV6-1
CASADPTTYEQYF
TGTGCCAGCGCAGATCCGACAACCTACGAGCAGTACTTC
>TRBJ1-5|NA|many|TRBV2
CASTLTVAVFQPQHF
TGTGCCAGCACCCTGACAGTAGCGGTTTTTCAGCCCCAGCATTTT
>TRBJ2-5|TRBD1|few|TRBV7-7
CASSTGAGQGAQETQYF
TGTGCTAGCAGCACTGGGGCGGGACAGGGGGCTCAAGAGACCCAGTACTTC
>TRBJ1-2|NA|NA|TRBV5-1
CASSSPDGDGYTF
TGTGCCAGCAGCTCGCCGGACGGAGATGGCTACACCTTC
>TRBJ2-1|TRBD2|NA|TRBV24-1
CATSGAGTSGINEQFF
TGTGCCACCAGTGGGGCCGGGACTAGCGGAATCAATGAGCAGTTCTTC
>TRBJ2-7|NA|many|TRBV7-8
CASSLSGQPSYEQYF
TGTGCCAGCAGCCTGTCCGGACAGCCATCCTACGAGCAGTACTTC
>TRBJ2-1|NA|few|TRBV7-9
CASSLAQGPSYNEQFF
TGTGCCAGCAGCTTAGCCCAGGGACCTTCATACAATGAGCAGTTCTTC
>TRBJ1-2|TRBD1|many|TRBV28
CASSPRQGADYGYTF
TGTGCCAGCAGTCCGCGACAGGGGGCCGACTATGGCTACACCTTC
>TRBJ2-1|NA|NA|TRBV9
CASSVASGTYNEQFF
TGTGCCAGCAGCGTAGCTTCGGGGACCTACAATGAGCAGTTCTTC